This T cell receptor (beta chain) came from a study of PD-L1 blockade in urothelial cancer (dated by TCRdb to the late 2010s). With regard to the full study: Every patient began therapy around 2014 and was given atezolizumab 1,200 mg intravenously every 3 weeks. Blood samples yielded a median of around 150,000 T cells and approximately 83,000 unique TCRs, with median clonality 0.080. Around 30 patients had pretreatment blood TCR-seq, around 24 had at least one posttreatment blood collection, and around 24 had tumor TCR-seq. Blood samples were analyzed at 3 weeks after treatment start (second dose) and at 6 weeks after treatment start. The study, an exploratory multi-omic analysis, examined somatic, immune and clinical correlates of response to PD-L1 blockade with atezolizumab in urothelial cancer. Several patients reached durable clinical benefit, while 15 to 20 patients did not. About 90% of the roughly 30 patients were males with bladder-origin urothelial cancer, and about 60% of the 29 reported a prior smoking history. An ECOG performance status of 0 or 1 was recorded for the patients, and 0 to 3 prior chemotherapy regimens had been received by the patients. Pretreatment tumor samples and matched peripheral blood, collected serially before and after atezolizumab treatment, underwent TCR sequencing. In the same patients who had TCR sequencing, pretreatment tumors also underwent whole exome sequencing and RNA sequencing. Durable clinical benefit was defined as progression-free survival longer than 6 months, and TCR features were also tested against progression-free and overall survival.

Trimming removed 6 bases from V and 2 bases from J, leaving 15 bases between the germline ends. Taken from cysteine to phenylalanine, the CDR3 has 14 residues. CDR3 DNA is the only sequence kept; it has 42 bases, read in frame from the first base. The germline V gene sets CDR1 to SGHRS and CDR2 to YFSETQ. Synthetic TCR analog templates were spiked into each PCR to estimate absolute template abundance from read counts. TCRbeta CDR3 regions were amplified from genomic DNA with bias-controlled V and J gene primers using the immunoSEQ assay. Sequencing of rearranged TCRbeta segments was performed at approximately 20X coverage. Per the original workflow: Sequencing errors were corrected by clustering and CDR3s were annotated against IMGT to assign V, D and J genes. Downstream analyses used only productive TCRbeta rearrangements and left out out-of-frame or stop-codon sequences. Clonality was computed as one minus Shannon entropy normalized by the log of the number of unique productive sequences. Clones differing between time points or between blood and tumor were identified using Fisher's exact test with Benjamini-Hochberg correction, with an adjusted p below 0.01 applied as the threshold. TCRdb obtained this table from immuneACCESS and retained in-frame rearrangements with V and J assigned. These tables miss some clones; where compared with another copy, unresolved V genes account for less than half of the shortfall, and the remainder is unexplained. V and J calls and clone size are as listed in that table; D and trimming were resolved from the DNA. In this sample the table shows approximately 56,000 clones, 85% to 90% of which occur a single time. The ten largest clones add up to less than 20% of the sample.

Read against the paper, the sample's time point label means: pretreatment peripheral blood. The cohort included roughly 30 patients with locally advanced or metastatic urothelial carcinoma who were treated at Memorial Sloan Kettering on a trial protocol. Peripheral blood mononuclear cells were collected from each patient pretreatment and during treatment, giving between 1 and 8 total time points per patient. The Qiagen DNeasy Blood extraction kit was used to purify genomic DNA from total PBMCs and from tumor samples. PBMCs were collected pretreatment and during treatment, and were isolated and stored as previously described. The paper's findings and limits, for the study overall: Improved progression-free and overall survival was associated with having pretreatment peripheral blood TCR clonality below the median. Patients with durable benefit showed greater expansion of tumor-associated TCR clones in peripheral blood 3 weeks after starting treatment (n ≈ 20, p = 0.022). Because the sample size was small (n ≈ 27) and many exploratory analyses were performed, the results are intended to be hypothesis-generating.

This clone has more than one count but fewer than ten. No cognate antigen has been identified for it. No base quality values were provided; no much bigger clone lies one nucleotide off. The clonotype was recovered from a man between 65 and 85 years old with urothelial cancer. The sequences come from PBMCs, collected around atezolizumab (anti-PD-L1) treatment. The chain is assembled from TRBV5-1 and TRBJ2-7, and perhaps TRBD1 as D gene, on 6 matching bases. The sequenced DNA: TGCGCCAGCACCAACACAGGGAATCCCTACGAGCAGTACTTC. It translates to CASTNTGNPYEQYF.